The 30 T cell receptor beta chains given below trace back to one sample, sequenced in a study of blood T cell repertoires in COVID-19. Repertoires were generated with immunoSEQ multiplex PCR, while TCRdb's copy carries only in-frame clones and drops some. The sample lists around 190,000 clones, approximately 85% occurring once. The material sequenced was peripheral blood. These receptors were collected from a woman aged 60-70 years with acute or convalescent COVID-19.

V is TRBV28 and J is TRBJ2-1; a weak D match, TRBD1 (5 bases). This CDR3 has 12 residues. Germline V lookup: CDR1 MDHEN, CDR2 SYDVKM. Trimming cost V 8 bases and J 4 bases, with 9 bases left between them. The CDR3 DNA follows: TGTGCCAGCGGGAAGGGGTACAATGAGCAGTTCTTC. Protein product: CASGKGYNEQFF.

The CDR3 loop is CASSLSDTLLSGANVLTF. CDR3 coding DNA: TGTGCCAGCAGTTTATCCGACACTCTCCTCTCTGGGGCCAACGTCCTGACTTTC. V usage is TRBV7-9 and J usage is TRBJ2-6; no definite D call. The germline CDR1 and CDR2 sequences are SEHNR and FQNEAQ (reference sequence). The CDR3 contains 18 residues. With 6 bases removed from V and 0 bases from J, the gap between germline ends came to 18 bases.

The chain carries TRBV28 and TRBJ1-1, with D perhaps TRBD1 (5 bases). The length of the CDR3 is 15 residues. Per the germline V gene, CDR1 is MDHEN and CDR2 is SYDVKM. Deletions cut 2 bases from V and 3 bases from J, with 13 bases between. The chain's CDR3 is CASSLTPGLDTEAFF. The CDR3 bases are TGTGCCAGCAGTTTAACTCCAGGGCTCGACACTGAAGCTTTCTTT. The variable domain in full, with the rest retrieved from reference TRBV28 and TRBJ1-1, is DVKVTQSSRYLVKRTGEKVFLECVQDMDHENMFWYRQDPGLGLRLIYFSYDVKMKEKGDIPEGYSVSREKKERFSLILESASTNQTSMYLCASSLTPGLDTEAFFGQGTRLTVV.

This chain connects TRBV5-4 to TRBJ1-1; D may be TRBD1 (5 bases). From germline, CDR1 is SGHNT and CDR2 YYREEE (reference sequence). The V gene lost 4 bases and the J gene lost 2 bases, with 15 bases spanning the gap. This CDR3 comprises 15 residues. CDR3 sequence (DNA): TGTGCCAGCAGCGTACCTGCAGGGATCAACACTGAAGCTTTCTTT. Translated: CASSVPAGINTEAFF.

This sequence joins TRBV30 and TRBJ2-5; D not resolved. Germline values: CDR1 GTSNPN, CDR2 SVGIG (reference sequence). V was cut by 0 bases and J by 2 bases, with 13 bases left in between. The CDR3 consists of 15 residues. For the CDR3, the DNA is TGTGCCTGGAGTGTATTTGGCAGGTTACAAGAGACCCAGTACTTC. Protein product: CAWSVFGRLQETQYF.

The genes are TRBV27 and TRBJ1-6; 8 bases match TRBD1. The CDR3 has 16 amino acids. V gave up 6 bases and J gave up 4 bases; unmatched junction bases: 8. In germline, CDR1 is MNHEY, CDR2 SMNVEV (reference sequence). CDR3 DNA: TGTGCCAGCAGCCGGGACAGGTCATATTATAATTCACCCCTCCACTTT. It encodes CASSRDRSYYNSPLHF.

The chain employs TRBV28 and TRBJ2-1; 13 bases match TRBD2. The CDR3 has 14 residues. Germline CDR1 reads MDHEN; CDR2 reads SYDVKM. The trim removed 5 bases at V and 8 bases at J, leaving 3 bases unmatched. CDR3 residues: CASSGLAGVHEQFF. CDR3 nucleotide sequence: TGTGCCAGCAGTGGACTAGCGGGAGTGCATGAGCAGTTCTTC. The full variable domain, in which reference TRBV28 and TRBJ2-1 provide the parts outside the CDR3, is DVKVTQSSRYLVKRTGEKVFLECVQDMDHENMFWYRQDPGLGLRLIYFSYDVKMKEKGDIPEGYSVSREKKERFSLILESASTNQTSMYLCASSGLAGVHEQFFGPGTRLTVL.

As DNA, the CDR3 is TGTGCCAGCAGGGAGTTACCCAATGAGCAGTTCTTC. Translation: CASRELPNEQFF. V usage is TRBV28 and J usage is TRBJ2-1; no firm D call. From germline, CDR1 is MDHEN and CDR2 SYDVKM. The CDR3 loop spans 12 amino acids. V was trimmed by 6 bases and J by 6 bases, leaving 9 bases between them.

V is TRBV10-1 and J is TRBJ2-7; possible D gene TRBD1, 6 bases. The CDR3 sequence is 13 residues long. The V and J ends lost 2 bases and 3 bases respectively, with 8 bases between them. Per germline, CDR1 WNHNN and CDR2 SYGVQD (reference sequence). CDR3 loop: CASSEGTYYEQYF. CDR3 nucleotide sequence: TGCGCCAGCAGTGAGGGGACATACTACGAGCAGTACTTC.

The rearrangement joins TRBV6-1 to TRBJ1-1, with D possibly being TRBD1 (5 bases). The CDR3 has 14 residues. V gave up 0 bases and J gave up 4 bases, with 9 bases separating them. CDR1 and CDR2 from the germline V gene are MNHNS and SASEGT. The CDR3 coding sequence is TGTGCCAGCAGTGAAGCGCCGGGGGGCACTGAAGCTTTCTTT. The encoded protein is CASSEAPGGTEAFF.

The chain carries TRBV6-5 and TRBJ2-3, with TRBD2 identical over 12 bases. The germline CDR1 and CDR2 sequences are MNHEY and SVGAGI. Trimming took 7 bases from V and 4 from J; bases not matched to a gene: 6. The CDR3 sequence is 15 residues long. CDR3 coding DNA: TGTGCCAGCATCTCGACTAGCGGGAGTGCAGATACGCAGTATTTT. The encoded protein is CASISTSGSADTQYF.

The chain combines TRBV10-3 with TRBJ2-7, with a tentative D call TRBD2 (6 bases). CDR3 length equals 15 residues. Per the germline V gene, CDR1 is ENHRY and CDR2 is SYGVKD. V shed 0 bases and J shed 3 bases, with 12 bases lying between them. CDR3 sequence reads: CAISESWRGHYEQYF. In DNA, the CDR3 is TGTGCCATCAGTGAGTCGTGGCGGGGTCACTACGAGCAGTACTTC.

V usage is TRBV2 and J usage is TRBJ1-2, with D maybe TRBD1 (6 bases). Germline V gene lookup returns CDR1 SNHLY and CDR2 FYNNEI. V was pared by 7 bases and J by 8 bases, with 29 bases between. The CDR3 consists of 17 residues. CDR3 sequence reads: CASTSAQGRGGTMGYTF. The CDR3 coding sequence is TGTGCCAGCACGTCCGCCCAGGGGCGAGGCGGGACTATGGGCTACACCTTC.

The chain uses TRBV28 and TRBJ1-1; D is perhaps TRBD1 (5 bases). CDR3 length: 14 amino acids. V shed 0 bases and J shed 3 bases, with 8 bases lying between them. The V gene's germline CDR1 is MDHEN and CDR2 SYDVKM. CDR3 protein: CASSLWQGDTEAFF. CDR3 coding DNA: TGTGCCAGCAGTTTATGGCAGGGTGACACTGAAGCTTTCTTT.

The chain uses TRBV7-3 and TRBJ2-5; perhaps TRBD2 as D (7 bases). There are 13 residues in the CDR3. Germline CDR1 and CDR2: SGHTA and FQGTGA. With 6 bases removed from V and 2 bases from J, the gap between germline ends came to 10 bases. CDR3 DNA: TGTGCCAGCAGGCGGGGGCCTCAAGAGACCCAGTACTTC. Amino acids: CASRRGPQETQYF.

The rearrangement uses TRBV6-5 and TRBJ1-2; 7 nucleotides align to TRBD1. The trim removed 4 bases at V and 3 bases at J, leaving 5 bases unmatched. Germline V lookup: CDR1 MNHEY, CDR2 SVGAGI. The CDR3 has 14 amino acids. CDR3: CASSFDRADYGYTF. The CDR3 DNA follows: TGTGCCAGCAGTTTCGACAGGGCAGACTATGGCTACACCTTC.

The chain has TRBV6-5 and TRBJ1-2; D is unresolved. V was shortened by 6 bases and J by 6 bases, with 14 bases between the two germline ends. Germline-derived CDR1 and CDR2 are MNHEY and SVGAGI. The CDR3 is 13 residues long. In nucleotides, the CDR3 is TGTGCCAGCAGAAAAATAGCCGCGGATGGCTACACCTTC. This translates into CASRKIAADGYTF.

This chain links TRBV4-1 with TRBJ2-1; the D gene is possibly TRBD2 (5 bases). The CDR3 spans 16 residues. The V end lost 1 base, the J end lost 4 bases, and 14 bases lay between the germline ends. Germline V gene sequence: CDR1 MGHRA, CDR2 YSYEKL. CDR3 DNA: TGCGCCAGCAGCCAAGGCTTCCTAGAGGGTTACAATGAGCAGTTCTTC. Its translation is CASSQGFLEGYNEQFF.

J is TRBJ2-1 and V is TRBV28; 12 bases fit TRBD2. Germline values: CDR1 MDHEN, CDR2 SYDVKM. There are 14 residues in the CDR3. The ends lost 5 bases at V and 14 bases at J; junction bases unmatched: 10. The DNA for the CDR3 is TGTGCCAGCAGTCCCCTGACTAGCGGGAGAGATAAGTTCTTC. It is translated as CASSPLTSGRDKFF.

This chain uses TRBV4-2 with TRBJ2-7; D possibly corresponds to TRBD1 (7 bases). V was cut by 4 bases and J by 9 bases, with 16 bases left in between. The CDR3 is 13 residues long. The germline CDR1 and CDR2 sequences are LGHNA and YNFKEQ. The CDR3 loop is CASSRSQGGGQYF. The CDR3 DNA follows: TGTGCCAGCAGCCGCAGTCAGGGGGGAGGGCAGTACTTC.

The genes are TRBV9 and TRBJ2-2; maybe TRBD1 (6 bases). Germline CDR1 SGDLS, CDR2 YYNGEE. This CDR3 spans 15 amino acids. V lost 0 bases and J 3 bases, leaving 9 bases between the germline ends. CDR3 nucleotides: TGTGCCAGCAGCGTAGGCCCAGGGGACACCGGGGAGCTGTTTTTT. Protein product: CASSVGPGDTGELFF.

The chain recombines TRBV15 with TRBJ1-2, with D unclear. This CDR3 is built from 13 residues. Deletions cut 4 bases from V and 3 bases from J, with 9 bases between. Germline V gene data show CDR1 as LNHNV and CDR2 as YYDKDF (reference sequence). CDR3 nucleotides: TGTGCCACCAGCATCTCCGGGGACTATGGCTACACCTTC. It translates to CATSISGDYGYTF.

The rearrangement joins TRBV6-5 to TRBJ2-7; maybe TRBD2 (5 bases). V was pared by 7 bases and J by 2 bases, with 12 bases between. Germline loops: CDR1 MNHEY, CDR2 SVGAGI. There are 13 residues in the CDR3. This CDR3 is CASKRTETYEQYF. Written as DNA, the CDR3 is TGTGCCAGCAAGCGGACGGAGACCTACGAGCAGTACTTC.

The V and J genes are TRBV7-9 and TRBJ1-1; no firm D call. From germline, CDR1 is SEHNR and CDR2 FQNEAQ (reference sequence). The germline V and J ends were trimmed by 2 bases and 0 bases, with 7 bases remaining between them. The CDR3 totals 14 residues. The CDR3 loop reads CASSLRSVNTEAFF. The CDR3 DNA reads TGTGCCAGCAGCTTACGATCAGTGAACACTGAAGCTTTCTTT.

The chain employs TRBV7-8 and TRBJ2-7; 10 nucleotides agree with TRBD1. Germline assignment: CDR1 SGHVS and CDR2 FQNEAQ. The CDR3 extends over 15 amino acids. V was clipped by 1 base and J by 2 bases; unmatched bases: 2. CDR3 sequence: CASSLGTGGTYEQYV. Written as DNA, the CDR3 is TGTGCCAGCAGCTTAGGGACAGGGGGTACCTACGAGCAGTACGTC.

The V gene is TRBV30, the J gene TRBJ1-1; tentatively, D is TRBD1 (5 bases). Per the germline V gene, CDR1 is GTSNPN and CDR2 is SVGIG (reference sequence). Trimming took 6 bases from V and 1 from J, leaving 9 bases between them. This CDR3 is 12 amino acids long. This CDR3 is CACTQENTEAFF. CDR3 nucleotides: TGTGCCTGTACACAGGAGAACACTGAAGCTTTCTTT. Variable domain in full (rest from reference TRBV30 and TRBJ1-1): SQTIHQWPATLVQPVGSPLSLECTVEGTSNPNLYWYRQAAGRGLQLLFYSVGIGQISSEVPQNLSASRPQDRQFILSSKKLLLSDSGFYLCACTQENTEAFFGQGTRLTVV.

The chain employs TRBV10-3 and TRBJ2-1; TRBD2 is a possible D gene (5 bases). The CDR3 totals 13 residues. V lost 0 bases to trimming and J lost 8 bases, with 8 bases between them. Germline V CDR1 and CDR2: ENHRY, SYGVKD. The CDR3 region has the DNA TGTGCCATCAGTGAGTCCGGGAAAGATGAGCAGTTCTTC. It is translated as CAISESGKDEQFF.

V is TRBV11-2 and J is TRBJ2-1, with TRBD2 identical over 11 bases. This CDR3 comprises 15 residues. Germline V gene lookup returns CDR1 SGHAT and CDR2 FQNNGV. J lost 7 bases, V lost 6 bases, and 8 bases had no gene match. CDR3 in amino acids: CASRVAGGPLNEQFF. Written as DNA, the CDR3 is TGTGCCAGCAGAGTAGCGGGAGGGCCATTGAATGAGCAGTTCTTC.

The rearrangement joins TRBV30 to TRBJ2-2; D might be TRBD2 (5 bases). V was shortened by 3 bases and J by 4 bases, with 9 bases between the two germline ends. This CDR3 contains 13 residues. Germline CDR1 is GTSNPN and CDR2 is SVGIG (reference sequence). In DNA form, the CDR3 reads TGTGCCTGGAGGGGGAGAGGCACCGGGGAGCTGTTTTTT. Its protein product is CAWRGRGTGELFF. Looking up the rest from reference TRBV30 and TRBJ2-2 gives the full variable domain: SQTIHQWPATLVQPVGSPLSLECTVEGTSNPNLYWYRQAAGRGLQLLFYSVGIGQISSEVPQNLSASRPQDRQFILSSKKLLLSDSGFYLCAWRGRGTGELFFGEGSRLTVL.

There are a few counts of this clone. The chain recombines TRBV5-5 with TRBJ1-3, with TRBD1 matching over 10 bases. Germline V gives CDR1 SGHKS, CDR2 YYEKEE (reference sequence). V lost 5 bases and J lost 7; bases outside the gene matches: 3. CDR3 length: 13 amino acids. The CDR3 DNA reads as TGTGCCAGCAGTTGGACAGGGGGTAACACCATATATTTT. Translated, it gives CASSWTGGNTIYF.